Below are 32 T cell receptor beta chains sequenced from a single sample in a study of cytomegalovirus exposure and HLA in healthy donors. PCR involved 60 Vbeta and 13 Jbeta primers. Sequenced by immunoSEQ multiplex PCR; TCRdb stores in-frame clones only, minus some. This repertoire shows roughly 110,000 clones, approximately 80% found once; its top ten account for roughly 23%. Sequencing was performed on PBMCs. These receptors originate from a man under 40 in good health and CMV-seropositive.

V gene TRBV6-1 combines with J gene TRBJ2-1; D gene unclear. The CDR3 spans 16 residues. Germline values: CDR1 MNHNS, CDR2 SASEGT. Deletions cut 2 bases from V and 3 bases from J, with 14 bases between. CDR3 loop: CASSERIRGHYNEQFF. CDR3 in DNA: TGTGCCAGCAGTGAAAGGATTCGAGGCCACTACAATGAGCAGTTCTTC.

This chain joins TRBV9 and TRBJ2-4; D is unclear. Per germline, CDR1 SGDLS and CDR2 YYNGEE. This CDR3 spans 15 amino acids. Trimming removed 1 base at V and 9 bases at J, with 17 bases between. CDR3 amino acids: CASSVLGSVESIQYF. The CDR3 bases are TGTGCCAGCAGCGTACTAGGCTCAGTTGAGAGCATTCAGTACTTC.

DNA for the CDR3: TGTGCCAGCAGCTTGGGAGGGGGCTCGTCTAACTATGGCTACACCTTC. Translating it yields CASSLGGGSSNYGYTF. This sequence joins TRBV5-4 and TRBJ1-2; 7 bases line up with TRBD1. Germline CDR1 and CDR2: SGHNT and YYREEE (reference sequence). Trimming took 0 bases from V and 0 from J; bases not matched to a gene: 5. This CDR3 is 16 amino acids long. The full variable domain, completed using reference TRBV5-4 and TRBJ1-2, is ETGVTQSPTHLIKTRGQQVTLRCSSQSGHNTVSWYQQALGQGPQFIFQYYREEENGRGNFPPRFSGLQFPNYSSELNVNALELDDSALYLCASSLGGGSSNYGYTFGSGTRLTVV.

The V call is TRBV6-5, the J call TRBJ2-4; unclear D gene. V was clipped by 5 bases and J by 0 bases, with 11 bases between them. Germline V gene sequence: CDR1 MNHEY, CDR2 SVGAGI. The CDR3 covers 15 residues. CDR3 coding DNA: TGTGCCAGCAGTGTAGTATACTTAGCCAAAAACATTCAGTACTTC. Protein product: CASSVVYLAKNIQYF.

The chain is built from TRBV5-1 and TRBJ2-1; a weak D match, TRBD2 (6 bases). The V gene lost 4 bases and the J gene lost 4 bases, with 15 bases spanning the gap. CDR3 length: 15 amino acids. In germline, CDR1 is SGHRS, CDR2 YFSETQ. CDR3 coding DNA: TGCGCCAGCAGCCCGGCGGGACCTCCGTACAATGAGCAGTTCTTC. This sequence encodes CASSPAGPPYNEQFF.

The chain combines TRBV5-8 with TRBJ1-1; D possibly corresponds to TRBD1 (6 bases). Germline CDR1 SGHTS, CDR2 YDEGEE. V was trimmed by 2 bases and J by 4 bases, leaving 9 bases between them. The CDR3 length is 13 residues. CDR3 DNA: TGTGCCAGCAGCTTATCAGGGGTCACTGAAGCTTTCTTT. It translates to CASSLSGVTEAFF.

The V call is TRBV6-1, the J call TRBJ2-6, with TRBD1 matching over 9 bases. The ends lost 4 bases at V and 3 bases at J; junction bases unmatched: 7. Germline V gene lookup returns CDR1 MNHNS and CDR2 SASEGT. This CDR3 spans 17 amino acids. The CDR3 is CASSAGQGRGGANVLTF. CDR3 sequence (DNA): TGTGCCAGCAGTGCGGGACAGGGAAGAGGTGGGGCCAACGTCCTGACTTTC.

The J gene is TRBJ2-1, the V gene TRBV4-1; TRBD2 agrees at 9 bases. The germline V gene has CDR1 MGHRA and CDR2 YSYEKL. Trimming cost V 3 bases and J 0 bases; bases outside gene matches: 9. The CDR3 contains 18 residues. CDR3 amino acids: CASSQSVAGVLSYNEQFF. CDR3 nucleotides: TGCGCCAGCAGCCAGTCTGTAGCGGGAGTTCTCTCCTACAATGAGCAGTTCTTC.

The chain recombines TRBV6-6 with TRBJ1-2; TRBD1 matches 9 bases. The V gene end was trimmed by 4 bases and the J gene end by 5 bases; junction bases not matched to a gene: 5. Germline lookup yields CDR1 MNHNY and CDR2 SVGAGI (reference sequence). The CDR3 length is 14 residues. In DNA, the CDR3 is TGTGCCAGCAGTTTCTTGGGGACAGGGTATGGCTACACCTTC. It translates to CASSFLGTGYGYTF.

The rearrangement uses TRBV5-1 and TRBJ2-5; 13 bases line up with TRBD2. Germline V lookup: CDR1 SGHRS, CDR2 YFSETQ. V lost 6 bases, J lost 3 bases, and 8 bases stayed unmatched. The CDR3 covers 16 residues. CDR3 bases: TGCGCCAGCACACCGATGGGGACTAGCGGGGAAGAGACCCAGTACTTC. Amino acids: CASTPMGTSGEETQYF.

The chain has TRBV29-1 and TRBJ2-1; D may be TRBD1 (6 bases). V dropped 6 bases and J dropped 4 bases, with 16 bases sitting between them. The CDR3 sequence is 14 residues long. The germline CDR1 and CDR2 sequences are SQVTM and ANQGSEA. CDR3 amino acids: CSVTRDTGYNEQFF. The DNA for the CDR3 is TGCAGCGTCACCCGGGACACCGGATACAATGAGCAGTTCTTC.

The chain combines TRBV4-2 with TRBJ2-5; tentatively, D is TRBD2 (5 bases). This CDR3 comprises 15 residues. Germline CDR1 reads LGHNA; CDR2 reads YNFKEQ. Trimming cost V 0 bases and J 2 bases, with 10 bases left between them. The CDR3 spells CASSQDRRLQETQYF. As DNA, the CDR3 is TGTGCCAGCAGCCAAGATCGGAGGCTGCAAGAGACCCAGTACTTC.

The rearrangement uses TRBV5-5 and TRBJ1-5; D might be TRBD1 (6 bases). This CDR3 is 14 amino acids long. V dropped 3 bases and J dropped 6 bases, with 13 bases sitting between them. Germline assignment: CDR1 SGHKS and CDR2 YYEKEE (reference sequence). The CDR3 region has the DNA TGTGCCAGCAGCTCAGACAGGCCCGGTCAGCCCCAGCATTTT. Translation gives CASSSDRPGQPQHF. The full variable domain, its missing parts supplied by reference TRBV5-5 and TRBJ1-5, is DAGVTQSPTHLIKTRGQQVTLRCSPISGHKSVSWYQQVLGQGPQFIFQYYEKEERGRGNFPDRFSARQFPNYSSELNVNALLLGDSALYLCASSSDRPGQPQHFGDGTRLSIL.

The CDR3 bases are TGCAGCGTCGAGGCAATGCAGAACACTGAAGCTTTCTTT. Translation gives CSVEAMQNTEAFF. V and J are TRBV29-1 and TRBJ1-1; D is ambiguous. Trimming pared 6 bases from V and 1 base from J, leaving 12 bases between. Germline loops: CDR1 SQVTM, CDR2 ANQGSEA. The CDR3 has 13 residues.

The chain has TRBV27 and TRBJ1-4; TRBD1 agrees at 7 bases. The CDR3 extends over 15 amino acids. The germline V gene encodes CDR1 MNHEY and CDR2 SMNVEV (reference sequence). Losses at the gene ends were 10 bases for V and 4 bases for J; bases not matched to a gene: 12. CDR3 residues: CAIPPWTGRNEKLFF. The CDR3 region has the DNA TGTGCCATCCCGCCTTGGACAGGACGTAATGAAAAACTGTTTTTT. Full variable domain (rest looked up from reference TRBV27 and TRBJ1-4): EAQVTQNPRYLITVTGKKLTVTCSQNMNHEYMSWYRQDPGLGLRQIYYSMNVEVTDKGDVPEGYKVSRKEKRNFPLILESPSPNQTSLYFCAIPPWTGRNEKLFFGSGTQLSVL.

CDR3 nucleotide sequence: TGCGCCAGCAGCCCCGGGACAGGGGGCAGAGATACGCAGTATTTT. This codes for CASSPGTGGRDTQYF. The chain has TRBV5-1 and TRBJ2-3, with 12 nucleotides matching TRBD1. Germline-derived CDR1 and CDR2 are SGHRS and YFSETQ. There are 15 residues in the CDR3. V lost 4 bases to trimming and J lost 5 bases; unmatched junction nucleotides: 5. Supplemented by reference TRBV5-1 and TRBJ2-3, the full variable domain reads KAGVTQTPRYLIKTRGQQVTLSCSPISGHRSVSWYQQTPGQGLQFLFEYFSETQRNKGNFPGRFSGRQFSNSRSEMNVSTLELGDSALYLCASSPGTGGRDTQYFGPGTRLTVL.

This chain connects TRBV7-9 to TRBJ1-4; maybe TRBD1 (5 bases). The CDR3 extends over 15 amino acids. CDR1 SEHNR and CDR2 FQNEAQ come from the germline V gene (reference sequence). V was shortened by 2 bases and J by 6 bases, with 13 bases between the two germline ends. The CDR3 nucleotides are TGTGCCAGCAGCTTATGGGGGGGGAGGGATGAAAAACTGTTTTTT. Translating gives CASSLWGGRDEKLFF.

V usage is TRBV7-8 and J usage is TRBJ2-3, with 9 bases identical to TRBD1. The CDR3 is 16 amino acids. Germline CDR1 SGHVS, CDR2 FQNEAQ. V shed 5 bases and J 0 bases; nucleotides not matched to a gene: 6. The chain's CDR3 is CASSPWTGESTDTQYF. The CDR3 DNA is TGTGCCAGCAGCCCCTGGACAGGGGAAAGCACAGATACGCAGTATTTT.

In its sample, this clone was seen a few times. The genes are TRBV2 and TRBJ1-5; TRBD1 might be the D (5 bases). Germline lookup yields CDR1 SNHLY and CDR2 FYNNEI. The CDR3 is made up of 14 amino acids. V lost 6 bases and J lost 0, with 9 bases in between. For the CDR3, the DNA is TGTGCCAGCAGGTCAGGGCTTAGCAATCAGCCCCAGCATTTT. Protein product: CASRSGLSNQPQHF.

The rearrangement links TRBV30 to TRBJ1-3; 8 positions match TRBD1. The V gene's germline CDR1 is GTSNPN and CDR2 SVGIG (reference sequence). The CDR3 runs to 16 residues. Unmatched junction bases numbered 11, after V lost 3 bases and J lost 4 bases. The CDR3 loop is CAWSDHRTGSGNTIYF. The CDR3 nucleotides read TGTGCCTGGAGCGACCATAGGACAGGGAGCGGAAACACCATATATTTT.

The V and J genes are TRBV6-1 and TRBJ1-1; D might be TRBD1 (6 bases). Germline CDR1 MNHNS, CDR2 SASEGT. This CDR3 has 15 amino acids. Trimming took off 3 bases at V and 2 bases at J, with 13 bases between the two ends. DNA for the CDR3: TGTGCCAGCAGTGACTTGGGACAAGCCAACACTGAAGCTTTCTTT. The encoded protein is CASSDLGQANTEAFF.

For this clone: At the DNA level, this CDR3 is encoded by other sequences in the same sample as well. CDR3 in DNA: TGTGCCAGTAGTATCTCAGTGAACACCGGGGAGCTGTTTTTT. Amino acids: CASSISVNTGELFF. The chain links TRBV19 to TRBJ2-2; D is unclear. The germline V and J ends were trimmed by 3 bases and 1 base, with 6 bases remaining between them. There are 14 residues in the CDR3. CDR1 and CDR2 (germline): LNHDA, SQIVND (reference sequence).

This sequence joins TRBV7-2 and TRBJ1-1, with D possibly TRBD1 on 5 matching bases. The CDR3 is 13 residues long. The V gene lost 7 bases and the J gene lost 3 bases, with 12 bases spanning the gap. Germline V lookup: CDR1 SGHTA, CDR2 FQGNSA. Written as DNA, the CDR3 is TGTGCCAGCAACGTTAGGGGTGACACTGAAGCTTTCTTT. This encodes CASNVRGDTEAFF.

The chain uses TRBV18 and TRBJ1-2; 7 nucleotides align to TRBD1. The trim removed 8 bases at V and 3 bases at J, leaving 15 bases unmatched. Germline loops: CDR1 KGHSH, CDR2 LQKENI. The CDR3 loop spans 16 amino acids. In nucleotides, the CDR3 is TGTGCCAGCCAACCCCTCACAGGGGCCGCGGACTATGGCTACACCTTC. Protein sequence: CASQPLTGAADYGYTF.

The rearrangement joins TRBV6-5 to TRBJ2-1; D remains ambiguous. The ends were cut back, 0 bases at V and 9 bases at J, with 9 bases in the middle. Germline CDR1 reads MNHEY; CDR2 reads SVGAGI. The CDR3 contains 13 residues. CDR3 amino acids: CASSYSVQPEQFF. CDR3 nucleotide sequence: TGTGCCAGCAGTTACTCGGTACAGCCTGAGCAGTTCTTC.

The rearrangement uses TRBV27 and TRBJ1-6; a possible D gene is TRBD1 (5 bases). Looked up from germline, CDR1 is MNHEY and CDR2 is SMNVEV (reference sequence). Trimming shortened V by 2 bases and J by 6 bases, and 14 bases separated the two germline ends. CDR3 length equals 16 residues. In DNA form, the CDR3 reads TGTGCCAGCAGTTTAGTCTGGGGCGGGATTAATTCACCCCTCCACTTT. The encoded protein is CASSLVWGGINSPLHF.

As DNA, the CDR3 is TGTGCCAGTAGGGTCCCGCAAGGCGGTCAGCCCCAGCATTTT. Translation gives CASRVPQGGQPQHF. The V and J genes are TRBV19 and TRBJ1-5; D not certain. CDR3 length: 14 residues. Between the trimmed V and J ends, which lost 6 bases and 6 bases, there was a span of 15 bases. The germline CDR1 and CDR2 sequences are LNHDA and SQIVND (reference sequence).

This clone was seen only once. V usage is TRBV7-2 and J usage is TRBJ2-5; maybe TRBD2 (7 bases). The CDR3 loop spans 15 amino acids. V dropped 2 bases and J dropped 4 bases, with 14 bases sitting between them. Germline assignment: CDR1 SGHTA and CDR2 FQGNSA. The CDR3 DNA follows: TGTGCCAGCAGCTTACTGGGGGGGGGCGTAGAGACCCAGTACTTC. Its translation is CASSLLGGGVETQYF.

In its sample, this clone was seen once. This chain connects TRBV9 to TRBJ2-7; tentatively, D is TRBD1 (5 bases). Germline loops: CDR1 SGDLS, CDR2 YYNGEE. This CDR3 contains 14 residues. Trimming cost V 0 bases and J 6 bases, with 13 bases left between them. This chain's CDR3 is CASSVGRVTSEQYF. The DNA of the CDR3 is TGTGCCAGCAGCGTAGGCAGGGTAACGAGCGAGCAGTACTTC.

This clone was seen a single time. This chain joins TRBV2 and TRBJ2-1; tentative D call: TRBD2 (5 bases). V was clipped by 0 bases and J by 6 bases, with 9 bases between them. Germline CDR1 reads SNHLY; CDR2 reads FYNNEI. The CDR3 runs 14 residues. CDR3 region: CASSEADYLNEQFF. As DNA, the CDR3 is TGTGCCAGCAGTGAAGCTGACTACCTCAATGAGCAGTTCTTC.

This chain's CDR3 is CASSPPMASGDPEQYF. CDR3 DNA sequence: TGTGCCAGCAGCCCCCCTATGGCTAGCGGGGACCCCGAGCAGTACTTC. The chain uses TRBV9 and TRBJ2-7, with TRBD2 matching over 9 bases. The V and J ends lost 4 bases and 6 bases, in that order; junction bases with no gene match: 14. The CDR3 has 16 amino acids. Germline V CDR1 and CDR2: SGDLS, YYNGEE. Looking up the rest from reference TRBV9 and TRBJ2-7 gives the full variable domain: DSGVTQTPKHLITATGQRVTLRCSPRSGDLSVYWYQQSLDQGLQFLIQYYNGEERAKGNILERFSAQQFPDLHSELNLSSLELGDSALYFCASSPPMASGDPEQYFGPGTRLTVT.

The chain employs TRBV7-2 and TRBJ2-5; the match to TRBD2 covers 16 bases. Germline V gene data show CDR1 as SGHTA and CDR2 as FQGNSA. This CDR3 has 17 residues. The V gene end was trimmed by 5 bases and the J gene end by 5 bases; junction bases not matched to a gene: 8. Here the CDR3 DNA reads TGTGCCAGCAGCCCAGGGACTAGCGGGGGGGCCTGGGAGACCCAGTACTTC. It translates to CASSPGTSGGAWETQYF. Looking up the rest from reference TRBV7-2 and TRBJ2-5 gives the full variable domain: GAGVSQSPSNKVTEKGKDVELRCDPISGHTALYWYRQSLGQGLEFLIYFQGNSAPDKSGLPSDRFSAERTGGSVSTLTIQRTQQEDSAVYLCASSPGTSGGAWETQYFGPGTRLLVL.